This is a list of T cell receptor beta chains from one sample in a study of blood T cell repertoires in COVID-19. The table came from immunoSEQ multiplex PCR; TCRdb's copy has only in-frame clones and leaves some out. This sample has about 60,000 clones, with approximately 80% found just once. Sample: peripheral blood. The receptor source for this set is a human donor in a cohort sampled during active COVID-19. CDR3s include the opening cysteine and the closing phenylalanine or tryptophan. A D gene is named only where the DNA matches it firmly. Expanded clones are given a class, and other clones once, few, many or no size at all.

clone_size: .; v_call: TRBV7-2; d_call: TRBD2; j_call: TRBJ2-2; cdr3_aa: CASSLVGLANTGELFF; cdr3_nt: TGTGCCAGCAGCTTAGTGGGACTAGCTAACACCGGGGAGCTGTTTTTT
clone_size: few; v_call: TRBV11-2; d_call: .; j_call: TRBJ1-1; cdr3_aa: CASSSPRGGGDAFF; cdr3_nt: TGTGCCAGCAGCTCCCCGAGGGGCGGGGGGGACGCTTTCTTT
clone_size: few; v_call: TRBV7-6; d_call: .; j_call: TRBJ1-1; cdr3_aa: CASSLAPWRAMNTEAFF; cdr3_nt: TGTGCCAGCAGCTTAGCACCCTGGAGGGCCATGAACACTGAAGCTTTCTTT
clone_size: .; v_call: TRBV19; d_call: TRBD1; j_call: TRBJ1-1; cdr3_aa: CASRTPGQREAFF; cdr3_nt: TGTGCCAGTAGAACTCCGGGACAGCGTGAAGCTTTCTTT
clone_size: few; v_call: TRBV7-8; d_call: TRBD1; j_call: TRBJ1-5; cdr3_aa: CASSHDTGARQPQHF; cdr3_nt: TGTGCCAGCAGCCACGACACAGGGGCGAGGCAGCCCCAGCATTTT
clone_size: .; v_call: TRBV30; d_call: .; j_call: TRBJ1-1; cdr3_aa: CAWSSIGGTEAFF; cdr3_nt: TGTGCCTGGAGCTCGATAGGCGGGACTGAAGCTTTCTTT
clone_size: .; v_call: TRBV15; d_call: .; j_call: TRBJ1-3; cdr3_aa: CATSRGPSRVGNTIYF; cdr3_nt: TGTGCCACCAGCAGAGGGCCGTCCAGGGTTGGAAACACCATATATTTT
clone_size: .; v_call: TRBV28; d_call: TRBD2; j_call: TRBJ2-3; cdr3_aa: CASSSLAGSSTDTQYF; cdr3_nt: TGTGCCAGCAGTTCCTTAGCGGGATCTAGCACAGATACGCAGTATTTT
clone_size: .; v_call: TRBV4-3; d_call: .; j_call: TRBJ2-7; cdr3_aa: CASSQERGLTYEQYF; cdr3_nt: TGCGCCAGCAGCCAAGAACGCGGACTGACCTACGAGCAGTACTTC
clone_size: .; v_call: TRBV9; d_call: TRBD2; j_call: TRBJ2-1; cdr3_aa: CASSVAGRAYNEQFF; cdr3_nt: TGTGCCAGCAGCGTAGCTGGGAGGGCCTACAATGAGCAGTTCTTC
clone_size: .; v_call: TRBV7-3; d_call: .; j_call: TRBJ2-2; cdr3_aa: CASSQMSTGELFF; cdr3_nt: TGTGCCAGCAGCCAAATGAGTACCGGGGAGCTGTTTTTT
clone_size: .; v_call: TRBV19; d_call: .; j_call: TRBJ2-1; cdr3_aa: CASSERYNEQFF; cdr3_nt: TGTGCCAGTAGTGAACGGTACAATGAGCAGTTCTTC
clone_size: many; v_call: TRBV30; d_call: .; j_call: TRBJ1-5; cdr3_aa: CASSGGNRQPQHF; cdr3_nt: TGTGCCTCCTCGGGAGGTAACCGTCAGCCCCAGCATTTT
clone_size: .; v_call: TRBV4-2; d_call: .; j_call: TRBJ1-1; cdr3_aa: CASSQSDGTSMNTEAFF; cdr3_nt: TGTGCCAGCAGCCAAAGCGATGGGACATCGATGAACACTGAAGCTTTCTTT
clone_size: .; v_call: TRBV2; d_call: .; j_call: TRBJ1-6; cdr3_aa: CASTGAVGSPLHF; cdr3_nt: TGTGCCAGCACAGGGGCGGTAGGATCACCCCTCCACTTT
clone_size: .; v_call: TRBV19; d_call: .; j_call: TRBJ2-1; cdr3_aa: CASSIEASRYNEQFF; cdr3_nt: TGTGCCAGTAGTATAGAGGCTAGCCGCTACAATGAGCAGTTCTTC
clone_size: medium-sized; v_call: TRBV29-1; d_call: TRBD1; j_call: TRBJ1-1; cdr3_aa: CSVSTGRNTEAFF; cdr3_nt: TGCAGCGTTTCGACAGGGAGGAACACTGAAGCTTTCTTT
clone_size: .; v_call: TRBV27; d_call: TRBD2; j_call: TRBJ2-7; cdr3_aa: CASSFSSGSMKQYF; cdr3_nt: TGTGCCAGCAGTTTCTCTAGCGGGAGTATGAAGCAGTACTTC
clone_size: once; v_call: TRBV5-1; d_call: .; j_call: TRBJ1-4; cdr3_aa: CASSSHQREKLFF; cdr3_nt: TGCGCCAGCAGCAGCCACCAGCGCGAAAAACTGTTTTTT
clone_size: .; v_call: TRBV18; d_call: TRBD1; j_call: TRBJ1-6; cdr3_aa: CASSYTRQGADNSPLHF; cdr3_nt: TGTGCCAGCTCATACACACGACAGGGGGCAGATAATTCACCCCTCCACTTT
clone_size: few; v_call: TRBV7-6; d_call: .; j_call: TRBJ1-3; cdr3_aa: CASSRTGGPSSGNTIYF; cdr3_nt: TGTGCCAGCAGCCGGACGGGGGGTCCTAGCTCTGGAAACACCATATATTTT
clone_size: .; v_call: TRBV18; d_call: .; j_call: TRBJ1-2; cdr3_aa: CASSPDRQAPGYTF; cdr3_nt: TGTGCCAGCTCACCCGATCGACAGGCTCCGGGCTACACCTTC
clone_size: once; v_call: TRBV7-6; d_call: TRBD2; j_call: TRBJ2-7; cdr3_aa: CASSLESAGGWYEQYF; cdr3_nt: TGTGCCAGCAGCTTAGAATCAGCGGGAGGGTGGTACGAGCAGTACTTC
clone_size: .; v_call: TRBV5-5; d_call: .; j_call: TRBJ1-1; cdr3_aa: CASSPEGRMNTEAFF; cdr3_nt: TGTGCCAGCAGCCCGGAGGGACGGATGAACACTGAAGCTTTCTTT
clone_size: .; v_call: TRBV10-1; d_call: TRBD1; j_call: TRBJ1-5; cdr3_aa: CASSEGTGGYNQPQHF; cdr3_nt: TGCGCCAGCAGCGAAGGGACAGGGGGTTACAATCAGCCCCAGCATTTT
clone_size: .; v_call: TRBV7-8; d_call: TRBD2; j_call: TRBJ2-2; cdr3_aa: CASSLQLAGGGGELFF; cdr3_nt: TGTGCCAGCAGCTTACAACTAGCGGGGGGAGGCGGGGAGCTGTTTTTT
clone_size: .; v_call: TRBV5-1; d_call: TRBD1; j_call: TRBJ2-2; cdr3_aa: CASSFATGDYTGELFF; cdr3_nt: TGCGCCAGCAGCTTCGCGACAGGGGACTACACCGGGGAGCTGTTTTTT
clone_size: few; v_call: TRBV10-3; d_call: TRBD1; j_call: TRBJ1-6; cdr3_aa: CASRQGSSYNSPLHF; cdr3_nt: TGTGCCTCCCGACAGGGGAGCTCCTATAATTCACCCCTCCACTTT
clone_size: .; v_call: TRBV5-4; d_call: .; j_call: TRBJ2-3; cdr3_aa: CASSPLGAESTDTQYF; cdr3_nt: TGTGCCAGCAGCCCCTTGGGAGCGGAGAGCACAGATACGCAGTATTTT
clone_size: .; v_call: TRBV6-5; d_call: .; j_call: TRBJ2-1; cdr3_aa: CASSYSSGSSYNEQFF; cdr3_nt: TGTGCCAGCAGTTACTCGTCGGGGAGCTCCTACAATGAGCAGTTCTTC
clone_size: .; v_call: TRBV5-1; d_call: .; j_call: TRBJ2-1; cdr3_aa: CASSPDGGRGEQFF; cdr3_nt: TGCGCCAGCAGCCCGGATGGGGGCCGTGGTGAGCAGTTCTTC
clone_size: .; v_call: TRBV20-1; d_call: .; j_call: TRBJ1-2; cdr3_aa: CSASEVSWPYGYTF; cdr3_nt: TGCAGTGCTAGTGAGGTCAGTTGGCCTTATGGCTACACCTTC
clone_size: .; v_call: TRBV15; d_call: .; j_call: TRBJ1-2; cdr3_aa: CATSREPADKGYTF; cdr3_nt: TGTGCCACCAGCAGAGAACCGGCGGACAAGGGCTACACCTTC
clone_size: few; v_call: TRBV5-8; d_call: .; j_call: TRBJ2-1; cdr3_aa: CASSFEVWEQFF; cdr3_nt: TGTGCCAGCAGCTTCGAGGTATGGGAGCAGTTCTTC
clone_size: .; v_call: TRBV27; d_call: .; j_call: TRBJ1-1; cdr3_aa: CASSSLVGQLSTGATEAFF; cdr3_nt: TGTGCCAGCAGTTCCCTCGTTGGGCAGCTATCAACTGGGGCCACTGAAGCTTTCTTT
clone_size: .; v_call: TRBV30; d_call: .; j_call: TRBJ2-1; cdr3_aa: CAWDAYNEQFF; cdr3_nt: TGTGCCTGGGACGCGTACAATGAGCAGTTCTTC